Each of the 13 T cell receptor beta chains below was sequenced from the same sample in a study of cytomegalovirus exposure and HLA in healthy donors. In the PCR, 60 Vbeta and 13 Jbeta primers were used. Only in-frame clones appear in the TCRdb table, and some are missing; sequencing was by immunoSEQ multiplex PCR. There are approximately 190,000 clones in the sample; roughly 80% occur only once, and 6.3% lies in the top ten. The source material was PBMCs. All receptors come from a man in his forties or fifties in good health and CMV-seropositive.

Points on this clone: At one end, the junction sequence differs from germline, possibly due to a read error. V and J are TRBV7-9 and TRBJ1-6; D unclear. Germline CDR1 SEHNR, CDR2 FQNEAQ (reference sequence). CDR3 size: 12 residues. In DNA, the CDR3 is TGTTCCAGCAGCTCAAATAATTCACCCCTCCACTTT. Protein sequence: CSSSSNNSPLHF.

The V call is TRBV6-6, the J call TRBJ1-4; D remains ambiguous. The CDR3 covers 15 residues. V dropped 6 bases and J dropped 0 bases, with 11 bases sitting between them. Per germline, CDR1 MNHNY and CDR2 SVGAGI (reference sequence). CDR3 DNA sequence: TGTGCCAGCAGGCTGGACTCTGCAACTAATGAAAAACTGTTTTTT. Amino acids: CASRLDSATNEKLFF.

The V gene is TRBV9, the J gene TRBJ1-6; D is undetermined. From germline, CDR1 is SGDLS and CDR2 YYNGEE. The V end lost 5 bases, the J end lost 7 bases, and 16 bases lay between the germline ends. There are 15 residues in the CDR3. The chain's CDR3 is CASSGSPLGNSPLHF. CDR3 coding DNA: TGTGCCAGCAGTGGGAGCCCTCTTGGCAATTCACCCCTCCACTTT.

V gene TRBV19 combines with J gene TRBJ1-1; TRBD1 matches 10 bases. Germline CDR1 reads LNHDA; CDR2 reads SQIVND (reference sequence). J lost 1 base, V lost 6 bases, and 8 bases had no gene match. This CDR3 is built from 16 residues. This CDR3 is CASSGGTGAPNTEAFF. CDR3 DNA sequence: TGTGCCAGTAGCGGGGGGACAGGGGCCCCGAACACTGAAGCTTTCTTT.

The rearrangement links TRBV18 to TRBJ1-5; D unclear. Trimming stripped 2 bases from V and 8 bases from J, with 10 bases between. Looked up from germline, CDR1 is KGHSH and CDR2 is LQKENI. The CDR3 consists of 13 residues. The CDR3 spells CASSPKRGEPQHF. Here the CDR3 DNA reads TGTGCCAGCTCACCAAAACGGGGAGAGCCCCAGCATTTT.

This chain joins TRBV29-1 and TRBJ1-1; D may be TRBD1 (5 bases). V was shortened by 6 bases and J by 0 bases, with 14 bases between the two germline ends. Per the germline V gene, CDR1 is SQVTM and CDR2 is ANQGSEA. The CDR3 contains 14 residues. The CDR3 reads CSVKGPGLNTEAFF. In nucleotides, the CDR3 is TGCAGCGTGAAAGGGCCAGGGCTGAACACTGAAGCTTTCTTT. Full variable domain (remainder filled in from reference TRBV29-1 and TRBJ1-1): SAVISQKPSRDICQRGTSLTIQCQVDSQVTMMFWYRQQPGQSLTLIATANQGSEATYESGFVIDKFPISRPNLTFSTLTVSNMSPEDSSIYLCSVKGPGLNTEAFFGQGTRLTVV.

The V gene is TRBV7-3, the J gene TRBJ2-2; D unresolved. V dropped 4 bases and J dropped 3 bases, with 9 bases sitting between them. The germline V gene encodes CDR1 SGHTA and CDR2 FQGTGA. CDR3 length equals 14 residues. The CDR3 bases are TGTGCCAGCAGCTCCTCCCCGGACACCGGGGAGCTGTTTTTT. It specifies CASSSSPDTGELFF.

The CDR3 nucleotides are TGTGCCAGCAGCTTAGCGGGACAGGGGATCTCTGGAAACACCATATATTTT. Translating gives CASSLAGQGISGNTIYF. V and J are TRBV7-6 and TRBJ1-3; 10 nucleotides match TRBD1. The CDR3 length is 17 residues. The germline gives CDR1 SGHVS, CDR2 FNYEAQ. V gave up 0 bases and J gave up 0 bases; unmatched junction bases: 2.

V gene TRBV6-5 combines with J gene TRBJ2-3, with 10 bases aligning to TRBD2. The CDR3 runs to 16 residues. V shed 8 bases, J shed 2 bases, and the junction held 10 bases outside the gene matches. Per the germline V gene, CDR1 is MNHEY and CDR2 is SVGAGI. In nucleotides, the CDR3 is TGTGCCAGCTGTTCCGGGACTAGCGAGTACACAGATACGCAGTATTTT. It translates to CASCSGTSEYTDTQYF.

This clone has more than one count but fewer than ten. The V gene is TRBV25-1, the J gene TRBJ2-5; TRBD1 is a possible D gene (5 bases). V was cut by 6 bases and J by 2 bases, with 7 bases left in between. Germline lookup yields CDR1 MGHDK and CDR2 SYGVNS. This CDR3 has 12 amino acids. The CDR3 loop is CASRDRQETQYF. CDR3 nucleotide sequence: TGTGCCAGCAGAGACAGACAAGAGACCCAGTACTTC.

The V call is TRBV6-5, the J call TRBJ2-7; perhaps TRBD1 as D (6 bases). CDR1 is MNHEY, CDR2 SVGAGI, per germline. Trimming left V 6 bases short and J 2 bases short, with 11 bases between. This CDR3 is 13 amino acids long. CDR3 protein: CASSRGGAYEQYF. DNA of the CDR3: TGTGCCAGCAGCCGAGGGGGTGCCTACGAGCAGTACTTC.

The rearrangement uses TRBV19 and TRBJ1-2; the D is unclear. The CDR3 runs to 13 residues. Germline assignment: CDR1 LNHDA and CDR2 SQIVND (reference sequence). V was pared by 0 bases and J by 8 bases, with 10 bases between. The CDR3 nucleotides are TGTGCCAGTAGTATAGAGCGGCAGAGCGGCTACACCTTC. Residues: CASSIERQSGYTF.

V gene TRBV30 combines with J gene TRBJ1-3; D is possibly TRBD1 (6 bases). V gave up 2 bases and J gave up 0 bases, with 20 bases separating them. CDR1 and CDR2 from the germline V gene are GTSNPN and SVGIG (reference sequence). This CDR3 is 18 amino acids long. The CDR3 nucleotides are TGTGCCTGGAGTAGGGGACATTTCATCGGGGCCTCTGGAAACACCATATATTTT. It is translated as CAWSRGHFIGASGNTIYF.